One sample yielded the 32 T cell receptor beta chains listed below, sequenced in a study of regulatory T cells in long-lasting Graves disease. Indicated time point: newly diagnosed GD, antithyroid drugs for less than 3 months. The TCR library was made from RNA that had been extracted from PBMCs in TRIzol. Arm-PCR of CDR3 regions and iRepertoire HTBI primers were used to build TCR beta libraries. TCRdb called the multiplex PCR reads again in MiXCR, with one record for every CDR3 protein. The sample yields hundreds of thousands of distinct CDR3 sequences, about 16% seen once. Sequenced here: peripheral blood mononuclear cells (PBMCs), sampled at new diagnosis, from a patient treated with antithyroid drugs. These TCRs come from a female donor with Graves disease.

This clonotype was observed many times. The chain links TRBV27 to TRBJ2-7; perhaps D is TRBD1 or TRBD2 (5 bases each). This CDR3 contains 16 residues. Trimming pared 0 bases from V and 5 bases from J, leaving 17 bases between. CDR1 and CDR2 (germline): MNHEY, SMNVEV (reference sequence). The CDR3 region has the DNA TGTGCCAGCAGTTTATCGAGTAGGGGCTCGAGGGACGAGCAGTACTTC. Translation gives CASSLSSRGSRDEQYF.

This chain joins TRBV5-1 and TRBJ2-3; 8 bases are shared with TRBD1. The V and J ends lost 4 bases and 2 bases, in that order; junction bases with no gene match: 9. The germline V gene encodes CDR1 SGHRS and CDR2 YFSETQ. This CDR3 comprises 16 residues. For the CDR3, the DNA is TGCGCCAGCAGCCTGGACGGGACAGGACCCACAGATACGCAGTATTTT. It specifies CASSLDGTGPTDTQYF.

This clonotype was seen only a few times. The chain employs TRBV13 and TRBJ2-1, with TRBD2 identical over 9 bases. The CDR3 contains 15 residues. The J segment lost 4 bases and the V segment lost 6 bases, leaving 7 bases of the junction unmatched. Germline CDR1 and CDR2: PRHDT and FYEKMQ (reference sequence). The CDR3 DNA reads TGTGCCAGCAGACCTTTAGCGGGGGCTTACAATGAGCAGTTCTTC. It translates to CASRPLAGAYNEQFF. The variable domain in full, with the rest retrieved from reference TRBV13 and TRBJ2-1, is AAGVIQSPRHLIKEKRETATLKCYPIPRHDTVYWYQQGPGQDPQFLISFYEKMQSDKGSIPDRFSAQQFSDYHSELNMSSLELGDSALYFCASRPLAGAYNEQFFGPGTRLTVL.

This chain links TRBV11-1 with TRBJ2-7, with D uncertain. From germline, CDR1 is SGHAT and CDR2 FQDESV (reference sequence). CDR3 length: 14 residues. The V and J ends lost 5 bases and 3 bases respectively, with 14 bases between them. The CDR3 spells CASSQEARDYEQYF. The DNA for the CDR3 is TGTGCCAGCAGCCAAGAGGCGCGCGACTACGAGCAGTACTTC. Full variable domain (rest looked up from reference TRBV11-1 and TRBJ2-7): EAEVAQSPRYKITEKSQAVAFWCDPISGHATLYWYRQILGQGPELLVQFQDESVVDDSQLPKDRFSAERLKGVDSTLKIQPAELGDSAMYLCASSQEARDYEQYFGPGTRLTVT.

Ten or more counts support this clonotype. This chain joins TRBV10-3 and TRBJ2-1; 11 nucleotides align to TRBD1. The CDR3 runs 15 residues. Germline V gives CDR1 ENHRY, CDR2 SYGVKD. V was pared by 3 bases and J by 5 bases, with 3 bases of the junction left unmatched. CDR3: CAISDGQGADNEQFF. In DNA form, the CDR3 reads TGTGCCATCAGTGACGGACAGGGGGCGGACAATGAGCAGTTCTTC.

This clonotype was picked up many times. The chain uses TRBV20-1 and TRBJ2-5, with TRBD2 as a possible D gene (5 bases). Germline loops: CDR1 DFQATT, CDR2 SNEGSKA (reference sequence). The CDR3 length is 14 residues. The V end was cut by 5 bases, the J end by 3 bases, with 16 bases between. The CDR3 sequence: CSALQPSGKETQYF. The CDR3 nucleotides are TGCAGTGCTCTACAACCCAGCGGAAAAGAGACCCAGTACTTC.

This clonotype was seen repeatedly, ten times or more. The V and J genes are TRBV9 and TRBJ2-1; perhaps D is TRBD1 or TRBD2 (5 bases each). Germline V CDR1 and CDR2: SGDLS, YYNGEE. The CDR3 has 14 residues. Trimming shortened V by 3 bases and J by 6 bases, and 13 bases separated the two germline ends. The CDR3 DNA reads TGTGCCAGCAGCGCCGGGACGGGTGGCAATGAGCAGTTCTTC. Its protein product is CASSAGTGGNEQFF.

This clonotype came up many times. This sequence joins TRBV4-1 and TRBJ2-7; the D gene is possibly TRBD2 (6 bases). The CDR3 length is 16 residues. The V end was cut by 1 base, the J end by 2 bases, with 15 bases between. Germline assignment: CDR1 MGHRA and CDR2 YSYEKL. In nucleotides, the CDR3 is TGCGCCAGCAGCCAAGTGACGGCGGGAACGACCTACGAGCAGTACTTC. Its translation: CASSQVTAGTTYEQYF.

This clonotype was seen many times. The CDR3 spells CASSLVGADTQYF. In nucleotides, the CDR3 is TGTGCCAGCAGCTTAGTAGGAGCAGATACGCAGTATTTT. This chain links TRBV7-2 with TRBJ2-3, with D unclear. The CDR3 length is 13 residues. V was clipped by 1 base and J by 4 bases, with 6 bases between them. Per germline, CDR1 SGHTA and CDR2 FQGNSA.

This clonotype showed up many times. V gene TRBV2 combines with J gene TRBJ2-1; D is uncertain. This CDR3 spans 13 amino acids. The V end was cut by 6 bases, the J end by 4 bases, with 10 bases between. CDR1 SNHLY and CDR2 FYNNEI come from the germline V gene. CDR3: CASSREGYNEQFF. The CDR3, as DNA: TGTGCCAGCAGCCGAGAAGGATACAATGAGCAGTTCTTC.

This clonotype was seen repeatedly, ten times or more. The gene calls are TRBV3-1 and TRBJ2-7, with 8 bases lining up with TRBD2. This CDR3 contains 17 residues. Germline lookup yields CDR1 LGHDT and CDR2 YNNKEL (reference sequence). V lost 2 bases to trimming and J lost 0 bases; unmatched junction nucleotides: 9. CDR3 in amino acids: CASSQTNWAGGSYEQYF. CDR3 DNA: TGTGCCAGCAGCCAAACAAACTGGGCGGGAGGCTCCTACGAGCAGTACTTC.

This clonotype was seen a handful of times. V and J are TRBV7-9 and TRBJ2-7, with TRBD2 identical over 8 bases. With V trimmed by 4 bases and J by 7 bases, 15 bases remained unmatched. This CDR3 spans 16 amino acids. The V gene's germline CDR1 is SEHNR and CDR2 FQNEAQ (reference sequence). This CDR3 is CASSYIVGLAGSEQYF. The CDR3 coding sequence is TGTGCCAGCAGCTATATCGTGGGGCTAGCGGGTTCAGAGCAGTACTTC.

This clonotype has ten or more counts. This chain links TRBV6-1 with TRBJ2-2; D might be TRBD1 (5 bases). The germline gives CDR1 MNHNS, CDR2 SASEGT. Trimming removed 4 bases from V and 0 bases from J, with 9 bases in between. This CDR3 comprises 15 residues. In DNA form, the CDR3 reads TGTGCCAGCAGTGTGGGGCAGACGAACACCGGGGAGCTGTTTTTT. Translating it yields CASSVGQTNTGELFF.

This clonotype has a count of ten or more. The chain recombines TRBV5-6 with TRBJ1-1; a weak D match, TRBD1 (6 bases). V dropped 0 bases and J dropped 9 bases, with 15 bases sitting between them. Germline V lookup: CDR1 SGHDT, CDR2 YYEEEE. The CDR3 has 14 residues. Here the CDR3 DNA reads TGTGCCAGCAGCTTGGCCATGGGGGGGCCTCAAGCTTTCTTT. This gives the protein CASSLAMGGPQAFF.

There are many counts of this clonotype. The rearrangement links TRBV5-1 to TRBJ2-1, with 13 bases lining up with TRBD2. Germline CDR1 SGHRS, CDR2 YFSETQ. Unmatched junction bases numbered 7, after V lost 0 bases and J lost 4 bases. The CDR3 has 18 amino acids. CDR3 region: CASSLASGGLAGYNEQFF. The CDR3 DNA follows: TGCGCCAGCAGCTTGGCATCCGGGGGACTAGCGGGGTACAATGAGCAGTTCTTC.

At least ten counts were recorded for this clonotype. The chain recombines TRBV28 with TRBJ1-2, with a tentative D call TRBD1 (5 bases). V lost 4 bases and J lost 4, with 13 bases in between. CDR1 is MDHEN, CDR2 SYDVKM, per germline. The CDR3 is 14 residues long. The CDR3 sequence: CASSSAGLGYGYTF. The CDR3 DNA reads TGTGCCAGCAGTTCCGCGGGGCTCGGCTATGGCTACACCTTC.

The rearrangement uses TRBV7-2 and TRBJ2-1, with a possible D match to TRBD2 (6 bases). The CDR3 sequence is 16 residues long. Germline CDR1 is SGHTA and CDR2 is FQGNSA. Trimming took off 6 bases at V and 0 bases at J, with 15 bases between the two ends. The CDR3 loop is CASSRSGYNSYNEQFF. The CDR3 DNA sequence: TGTGCCAGCAGTCGAAGCGGGTACAACTCCTACAATGAGCAGTTCTTC. The variable domain in full, with the rest retrieved from reference TRBV7-2 and TRBJ2-1, is GAGVSQSPSNKVTEKGKDVELRCDPISGHTALYWYRQSLGQGLEFLIYFQGNSAPDKSGLPSDRFSAERTGGSVSTLTIQRTQQEDSAVYLCASSRSGYNSYNEQFFGPGTRLTVL.

This clonotype has a handful of counts. The rearrangement joins TRBV12-3 or TRBV12-4 to TRBJ1-5, with a tentative D call TRBD1 (6 bases). Trimming stripped 3 bases from V and 7 bases from J, with 10 bases between. The CDR3 runs to 13 residues. This chain's CDR3 is CASSLDRSQPQHF. In DNA, the CDR3 is TGTGCCAGCAGTTTGGACAGAAGCCAGCCCCAGCATTTT.

The table lists this clonotype with many counts. V is TRBV28 and J is TRBJ1-2, with a possible D match to TRBD1 (6 bases). The V and J ends lost 6 bases and 3 bases respectively, with 14 bases between them. Per germline, CDR1 MDHEN and CDR2 SYDVKM. CDR3 length equals 14 residues. The CDR3 loop reads CASSQGAGDYGYTF. The CDR3 region has the DNA TGTGCCAGCAGCCAAGGGGCAGGGGACTATGGCTACACCTTC.

This clonotype was recorded at least ten times. The J gene is TRBJ1-4, the V gene TRBV6-1; 7 positions agree with TRBD1. The V gene's germline CDR1 is MNHNS and CDR2 SASEGT. The junction had 9 bases not matched to a gene; V was cut back by 3 bases and J by 5 bases. This CDR3 contains 16 residues. This CDR3 is CASSDSRQGWNEKLFF. For the CDR3, the DNA is TGTGCCAGCAGTGACAGCCGACAGGGTTGGAATGAAAAACTGTTTTTT.

This clonotype was seen ten or more times. The chain carries TRBV27 and TRBJ1-1; tentatively, D is TRBD1 (6 bases). Germline V lookup: CDR1 MNHEY, CDR2 SMNVEV (reference sequence). Trimming pared 10 bases from V and 0 bases from J, leaving 15 bases between. The CDR3 extends over 14 amino acids. CDR3 sequence: CATLTGYLNTEAFF. CDR3 DNA sequence: TGTGCCACCCTGACAGGCTATTTGAACACTGAAGCTTTCTTT.

The chain uses TRBV30 and TRBJ1-1; D gene uncertain. The CDR3 totals 13 residues. The V gene lost 0 bases and the J gene lost 2 bases, with 7 bases spanning the gap. Per the germline V gene, CDR1 is GTSNPN and CDR2 is SVGIG (reference sequence). The CDR3 DNA is TGTGCCTGGAGTGTTCTCACAAACACTGAAGCTTTCTTT. As protein: CAWSVLTNTEAFF.

The sample holds a few counts of this clonotype. The junction and the germline gene differ at one end; a read error may be behind it. The genes are TRBV11-2 and TRBJ2-7, with TRBD2 matching 12 bases. There are 15 residues in the CDR3. Per the germline V gene, CDR1 is SGHAT and CDR2 is FQNNGV. The DNA of the CDR3 is TGTACCAGCAGTGCTCTAGCGGGAGGGTTCTACGAGCAGTACTTC. It specifies CTSSALAGGFYEQYF.

At least ten counts were recorded for this clonotype. The V call is TRBV20-1, the J call TRBJ2-3, with TRBD2 matching over 15 bases. Germline V lookup: CDR1 DFQATT, CDR2 SNEGSKA (reference sequence). This CDR3 region has 16 residues. Trimming took 6 bases from V and 5 from J; bases not matched to a gene: 9. The CDR3 nucleotides read TGCAGTGCCGACGAGGGACTAGCGGGGGGCGAAGATACGCAGTATTTT. Protein: CSADEGLAGGEDTQYF.

This clonotype came up many times. The chain links TRBV28 to TRBJ2-1, with 7 bases fitting TRBD2. The CDR3 length is 16 residues. With 3 bases clipped from V and 7 bases from J, the junction kept 12 bases outside the gene matches. CDR1 is MDHEN and CDR2 is SYDVKM in the germline V gene. The CDR3 spells CASSFTSARRLNEQFF. The DNA of the CDR3 is TGTGCCAGCAGTTTTACTAGCGCCCGGCGGTTGAATGAGCAGTTCTTC.

This clonotype was seen at least ten times. CDR3 sequence: CASKDPGGTEAFF. CDR3 sequence (DNA): TGTGCCAGCAAGGACCCCGGGGGCACTGAAGCTTTCTTT. The chain recombines TRBV2 with TRBJ1-1; D is perhaps TRBD1 (5 bases). Germline V CDR1 and CDR2: SNHLY, FYNNEI. This CDR3 is built from 13 residues. Trimming cost V 7 bases and J 4 bases, with 13 bases left between them.

This clonotype was picked up many times. The chain employs TRBV14 and TRBJ2-3, with 15 bases aligning to TRBD2. Unmatched junction bases numbered 5, after V lost 2 bases and J lost 2 bases. CDR1 and CDR2 from the germline V gene are SGHDN and FVKESK. This CDR3 contains 18 residues. CDR3 nucleotides: TGTGCCAGCAGCCAACCGGGACTAGCGGGGGGCGTCACAGATACGCAGTATTTT. Translation gives CASSQPGLAGGVTDTQYF. Drawing the rest from reference TRBV14 and TRBJ2-3, the complete variable domain is EAGVTQFPSHSVIEKGQTVTLRCDPISGHDNLYWYRRVMGKEIKFLLHFVKESKQDESGMPNNRFLAERTGGTYSTLKVQPAELEDSGVYFCASSQPGLAGGVTDTQYFGPGTRLTVL.

V usage is TRBV18 and J usage is TRBJ1-6, with TRBD1 matching over 7 bases. The germline gives CDR1 KGHSH, CDR2 LQKENI. CDR3 length: 15 amino acids. The J segment lost 9 bases and the V segment lost 2 bases, leaving 7 bases of the junction unmatched. The CDR3 nucleotides are TGTGCCAGCTCACCATCCCCCGCAGGGGGTTCACCCCTCCACTTT. This encodes CASSPSPAGGSPLHF.

This clonotype was counted ten times or more. The chain joins TRBV28 to TRBJ2-7; 7 bases align to TRBD1. The CDR3 is 16 amino acids. The germline V gene encodes CDR1 MDHEN and CDR2 SYDVKM. The V segment lost 3 bases and the J segment 3 bases; nucleotides outside the gene matches: 11. The CDR3 DNA follows: TGTGCCAGCAGTTTTCTAACAGGGGAGTCGGTCTACGAGCAGTACTTC. Its translation: CASSFLTGESVYEQYF.

As regards this clonotype: This sequence may be a read error, since a much larger clone differs from it by one base. The V call is TRBV29-1, the J call TRBJ1-2, with 9 bases fitting TRBD1. V gave up 8 bases and J gave up 8 bases; unmatched junction bases: 9. Germline lookup yields CDR1 SQVTM and CDR2 ANQGSEA. This CDR3 region has 12 residues. The CDR3 DNA sequence: TGCAGCACTTCCCGGGACAGGGACGGCTACACCTTC. Translating it yields CSTSRDRDGYTF. Based on the CDR3 plus reference TRBV29-1 and TRBJ1-2, the full variable domain is SAVISQKPSRDICQRGTSLTIQCQVDSQVTMMFWYRQQPGQSLTLIATANQGSEATYESGFVIDKFPISRPNLTFSTLTVSNMSPEDSSIYLCSTSRDRDGYTFGSGTRLTVV.

In its sample, this clonotype was seen many times. The chain links TRBV12-3 or TRBV12-4 to TRBJ2-5, with D perhaps TRBD1 (6 bases). The length of the CDR3 is 13 residues. V lost 3 bases and J 4 bases, leaving 9 bases between the germline ends. CDR3 sequence: CASSLFRGETQYF. The CDR3 nucleotides are TGTGCCAGCAGTTTGTTCAGGGGAGAGACCCAGTACTTC.

This clonotype was found a few times. A much more abundant neighbour one base away suggests this may be a read error. The chain has TRBV7-9 and TRBJ1-4; D might be TRBD1 (5 bases). This CDR3 has 13 amino acids. Germline assignment: CDR1 SEHNR and CDR2 FQNEAQ (reference sequence). The germline V and J ends were trimmed by 6 bases and 4 bases, with 9 bases remaining between them. The CDR3 DNA reads as TGTGCCAGCAGTGACAGCCTTAATGAAAAACTGTTTTTT. It codes for CASSDSLNEKLFF. The variable domain in full, completed from reference TRBV7-9 and TRBJ1-4, reads DTGVSQNPRHKITKRGQNVTFRCDPISEHNRLYWYRQTLGQGPEFLTYFQNEAQLEKSRLLSDRFSAERPKGSFSTLEIQRTEQGDSAMYLCASSDSLNEKLFFGSGTQLSVL.